The 6 T cell receptor beta chains below all came from one sample that was sequenced in a study of T cell responses to AZD1222 COVID-19 vaccine. Profiled with immunoSEQ multiplex PCR; TCRdb holds only in-frame clones, not every one. The sample includes some 70,000 clones, around 82% of them seen just once. The sequenced sample was peripheral blood, obtained on day 0 of AZD1222 vaccination. These receptors all come from an adult in good health.

This rearrangement joins TRBV7-9 to TRBJ2-3; D might be TRBD1 (6 bases). Trimming removed 0 bases from V and 6 bases from J, with 13 bases in between. Germline V gene lookup returns CDR1 SEHNR and CDR2 FQNEAQ (reference sequence). This CDR3 spans 15 amino acids. As DNA, the CDR3 is TGTGCCAGCAGCTTAGCGGGGGCGGCAGGGGATACGCAGTATTTT. Protein sequence: CASSLAGAAGDTQYF. The complete variable domain, with remaining parts taken from reference TRBV7-9 and TRBJ2-3, reads DTGVSQNPRHKITKRGQNVTFRCDPISEHNRLYWYRQTLGQGPEFLTYFQNEAQLEKSRLLSDRFSAERPKGSFSTLEIQRTEQGDSAMYLCASSLAGAAGDTQYFGPGTRLTVL.

The genes are TRBV2 and TRBJ1-2; possibly TRBD1 for D (5 bases). The CDR3 is 12 amino acids. CDR1 SNHLY and CDR2 FYNNEI come from the germline V gene. V was trimmed by 6 bases and J by 4 bases, leaving 9 bases between them. Here the CDR3 reads CASRGDLYGYTF. CDR3 DNA: TGTGCCAGCAGGGGGGACCTCTATGGCTACACCTTC.

V and J are TRBV27 and TRBJ2-7; a possible D gene is TRBD2 (7 bases). This CDR3 contains 12 residues. Trimming cost V 8 bases and J 4 bases, with 12 bases left between them. Germline CDR1 MNHEY, CDR2 SMNVEV (reference sequence). DNA of the CDR3: TGTGCCAGCGGGGGGGCTTCGTACGAGCAGTACTTC. It translates to CASGGASYEQYF.

The chain's CDR3 is CASSQALRGHYEQYF. CDR3 DNA sequence: TGCGCCAGCAGCCAAGCACTCAGGGGTCACTACGAGCAGTACTTC. V and J are TRBV4-3 and TRBJ2-7, with D perhaps TRBD1 (6 bases). Germline CDR1 LGHNA, CDR2 YSLEER. The CDR3 is 15 residues long. V dropped 1 base and J dropped 3 bases, with 13 bases sitting between them.

CDR3 nucleotides: TGTGCCAGCAGCCAACTTAACTACGAGCAGTACTTC. Amino acids: CASSQLNYEQYF. The chain uses TRBV3-1 (or the pseudogene TRBV3-2) and TRBJ2-7; no firm D call. The V gene lost 2 bases and the J gene lost 3 bases, with 5 bases spanning the gap. The length of the CDR3 is 12 residues. Germline V lookup: CDR1 LGHDT, CDR2 YNNKEL (reference sequence).

A word on this clone: A read error may account for a junction end that differs from germline. The V gene is TRBV13, the J gene TRBJ2-7; perhaps TRBD1 as D (6 bases). From germline, CDR1 is PRHDT and CDR2 FYEKMQ (reference sequence). This CDR3 region has 17 residues. CDR3 coding DNA: TGTGCCACCAGCAGAACGAAAGGACAGAGACTCTCCTACGAGCAGTACTTC. It encodes CATSRTKGQRLSYEQYF.